This T cell receptor (beta chain) derives from a study of blood T cells in healthy people across ages (dated by TCRdb to the mid-2010s). Study-level background: In model experiments, template switching captured about one uniquely barcoded TCR beta cDNA molecule for every two T cells. The donors were divided into four age groups: young (average about 16 years), middle-aged (almost 40), aged (around 67) and long-lived (82). To track age-related changes in TCR beta repertoire diversity, the study relied on deep sequencing normalized with unique cDNA molecular identifiers. The study analyzed two additional independent replicas of 1 million unique cDNA reads from the same blood draw for two donors, one aged 18 to 30 and one aged 80 or older. To avoid experimental bias, donors of different ages were spread randomly across the sequencing lanes.

The library came from 5' RACE. Sequencing used an Illumina HiSeq 2500. A second PCR of about 6 to 11 cycles was performed with a sample-barcoded 5' primer and a J-beta primer mix. Each TCR beta cDNA molecule received a unique molecular identifier from a template-switch 5' adaptor carrying 12 random nucleotides. At least 2.5 million CDR3-containing paired-end reads were obtained from each sample. First-strand cDNA synthesis was performed from all RNA using the Mint cDNA synthesis kit, with priming by a TRBC-specific oligonucleotide. All cDNA was treated with uracil-DNA glycosylase and then went through a first 18-cycle PCR with the universal primers M1SS and BC2_uni_R. On the authors' methods: For normalization, 1 million high-quality reads, each with a distinct molecular identifier, were randomly selected from each sample. Instead of being binned into consensus sequences, reads that shared molecular identifiers were thrown out. MiTCR, set to a Q25 quality threshold and the strictest error-elimination algorithm, was used for CDR3 identification, clonotype clustering and error correction. A nonparametric unseen species model with Euler transformation was used to estimate lower-bound total TCR beta diversity. The public reads were run again by TCRdb, first through fastp at Q25 and then through MiXCR, and only productive beta chains were kept. Rows are combined by CDR3 protein, so each entry shows the most common genes and DNA. These V and J calls rely on TCRdb rather than the paper's analysis. Across this sample there are some 710,000 distinct CDR3 sequences, with around a fifth seen only once. The ten largest clonotypes hold less than 25% of the sample.

Systemically healthy Caucasian individuals from Russia, 35 to 50 in total and aged about 6 to 95 years, were included as donors. Each donor gave approximately 9.3 milliliters of peripheral blood, collected into EDTA-treated Vacutainer tubes. Ficoll-Paque density-gradient centrifugation was used to isolate PBMCs, with at least 6 million obtained per sample. Trizol reagent was used to extract total RNA from the PBMCs, yielding at least 6 micrograms per sample. The percentages of naive CD45RAhigh/CD27high T cells were determined by flow cytometry on a PBMC aliquot from every donor. Inclusive of the bounding cysteine and phenylalanine, the CDR3 is 16 residues long. The DNA shown is the 48-base CDR3, in frame from base 1. Trimming costs V 4 bases and J 8 bases, and their ends lie 23 bases apart. CDR1 and CDR2 are drawn from the germline V gene: SGHTS, YDEGEE. General conclusions and limits of the study: Because profiling used bulk unsorted PBMCs, naive and antigen-experienced compartments could not be compared conclusively. As age increased, observed TCR beta diversity per million T cells dropped in a roughly linear way, and a significant reduction was already evident by age 40. Estimates of total diversity based on one million sequenced T cells were regarded as lower bounds and as underestimates. Compared with the aged group, more naive CD4+ T cells, fewer expanded clones and increased TCR diversity were shown by the long-lived group, suggesting age selection. Donor CMV infection status was unknown, potentially confounding age-related changes in expanded clonotypes. There was a strong correlation between observed TCR beta diversity and the percentage of naive T cells measured by flow cytometry.

This clonotype was counted a few times. Its binding antigen is unknown. The sample holds no much larger clone one base away, and base qualities are not on file. The rearranged segments are TRBV5-8 and TRBJ2-3, with the D gene tentatively TRBD1 or TRBD2, based on 5 matching bases in each. The sequencing input was blood. The sequence was collected from a man between 70 and 80 years old in good health. The CDR3 amino acid sequence is: CASSLGQGLLRGTQYF. The nucleotide sequence reads TGTGCCAGCAGCCTGGGTCAAGGACTCCTGAGGGGTACGCAGTATTTT.